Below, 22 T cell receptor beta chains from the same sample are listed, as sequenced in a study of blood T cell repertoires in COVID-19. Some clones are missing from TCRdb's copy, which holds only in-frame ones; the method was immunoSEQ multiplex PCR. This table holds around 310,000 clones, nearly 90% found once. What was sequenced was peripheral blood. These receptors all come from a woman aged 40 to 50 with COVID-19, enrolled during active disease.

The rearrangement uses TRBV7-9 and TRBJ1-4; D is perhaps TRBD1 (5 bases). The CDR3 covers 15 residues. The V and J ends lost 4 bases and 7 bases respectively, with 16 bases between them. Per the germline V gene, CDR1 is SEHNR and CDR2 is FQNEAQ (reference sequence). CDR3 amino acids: CASSSVLGGGEKLFF. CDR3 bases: TGTGCCAGCAGCTCAGTTTTGGGGGGAGGTGAAAAACTGTTTTTT.

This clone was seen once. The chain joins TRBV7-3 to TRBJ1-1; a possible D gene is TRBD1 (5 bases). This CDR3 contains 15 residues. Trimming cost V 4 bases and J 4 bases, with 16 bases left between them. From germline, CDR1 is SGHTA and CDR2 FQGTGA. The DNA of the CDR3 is TGTGCCAGCAGCTCCTCACGGGGGGTTGGCACTGAAGCTTTCTTT. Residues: CASSSSRGVGTEAFF. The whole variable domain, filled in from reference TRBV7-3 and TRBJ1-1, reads GAGVSQTPSNKVTEKGKYVELRCDPISGHTALYWYRQSLGQGPEFLIYFQGTGAADDSGLPNDRFFAVRPEGSVSTLKIQRTERGDSAVYLCASSSSRGVGTEAFFGQGTRLTVV.

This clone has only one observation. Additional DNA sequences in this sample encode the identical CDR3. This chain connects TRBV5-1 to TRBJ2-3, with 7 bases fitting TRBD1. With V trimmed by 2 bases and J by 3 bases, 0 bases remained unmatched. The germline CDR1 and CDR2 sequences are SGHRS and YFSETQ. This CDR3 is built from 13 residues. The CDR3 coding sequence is TGCGCCAGCAGCTTACAGGGGACAGATACGCAGTATTTT. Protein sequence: CASSLQGTDTQYF.

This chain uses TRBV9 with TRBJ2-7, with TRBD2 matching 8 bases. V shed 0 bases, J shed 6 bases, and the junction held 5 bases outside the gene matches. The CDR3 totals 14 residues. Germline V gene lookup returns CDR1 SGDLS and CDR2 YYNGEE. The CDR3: CASSVVGGGSEQYF. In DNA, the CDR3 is TGTGCCAGCAGCGTAGTAGGCGGGGGGTCCGAGCAGTACTTC.

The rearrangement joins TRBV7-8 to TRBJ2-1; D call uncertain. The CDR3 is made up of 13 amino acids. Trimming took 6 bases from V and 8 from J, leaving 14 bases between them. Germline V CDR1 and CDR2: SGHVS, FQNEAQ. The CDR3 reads CASRTRGRHEQFF. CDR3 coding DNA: TGTGCCAGCAGGACTCGAGGCCGCCATGAGCAGTTCTTC.

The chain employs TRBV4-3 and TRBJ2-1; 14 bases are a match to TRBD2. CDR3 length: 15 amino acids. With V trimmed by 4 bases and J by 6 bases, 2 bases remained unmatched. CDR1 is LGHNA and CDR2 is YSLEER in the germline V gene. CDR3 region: CASSLGTSGSNEQFF. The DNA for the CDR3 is TGCGCCAGCAGCCTGGGGACTAGCGGGAGCAATGAGCAGTTCTTC.

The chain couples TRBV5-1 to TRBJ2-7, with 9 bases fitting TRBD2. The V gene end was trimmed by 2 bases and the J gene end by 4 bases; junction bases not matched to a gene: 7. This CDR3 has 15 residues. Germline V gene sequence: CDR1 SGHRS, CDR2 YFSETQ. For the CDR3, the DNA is TGCGCCAGCAGCTTTAGCGGGAGTACTGGGTACGAGCAGTACTTC. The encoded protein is CASSFSGSTGYEQYF.

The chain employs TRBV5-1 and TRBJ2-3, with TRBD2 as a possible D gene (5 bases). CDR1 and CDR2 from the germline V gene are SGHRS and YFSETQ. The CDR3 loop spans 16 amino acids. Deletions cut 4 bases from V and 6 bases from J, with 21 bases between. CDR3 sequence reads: CASSIAKGYPSDTQYF. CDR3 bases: TGCGCCAGCAGCATAGCGAAGGGATACCCCTCCGATACGCAGTATTTT. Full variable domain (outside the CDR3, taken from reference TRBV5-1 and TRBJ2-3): KAGVTQTPRYLIKTRGQQVTLSCSPISGHRSVSWYQQTPGQGLQFLFEYFSETQRNKGNFPGRFSGRQFSNSRSEMNVSTLELGDSALYLCASSIAKGYPSDTQYFGPGTRLTVL.

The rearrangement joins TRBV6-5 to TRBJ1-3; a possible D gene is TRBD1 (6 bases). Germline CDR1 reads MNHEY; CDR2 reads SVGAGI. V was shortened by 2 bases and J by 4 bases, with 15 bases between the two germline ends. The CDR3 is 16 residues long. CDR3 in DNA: TGTGCCAGCAGTTACGTTTTGGGGGACACAGGAAACACCATATATTTT. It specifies CASSYVLGDTGNTIYF.

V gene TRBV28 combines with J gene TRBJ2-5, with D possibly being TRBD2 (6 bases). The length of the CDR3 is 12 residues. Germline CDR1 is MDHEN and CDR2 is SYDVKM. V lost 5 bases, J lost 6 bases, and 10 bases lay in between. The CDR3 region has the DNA TGTGCCAGCAGTACTAGCATACAGACCCAGTACTTC. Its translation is CASSTSIQTQYF.

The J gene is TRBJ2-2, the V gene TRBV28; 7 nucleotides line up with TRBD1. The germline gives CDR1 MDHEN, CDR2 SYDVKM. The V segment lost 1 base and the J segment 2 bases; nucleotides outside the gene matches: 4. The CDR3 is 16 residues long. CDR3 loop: CASSLSGTVNTGELFF. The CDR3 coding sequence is TGTGCCAGCAGTTTATCTGGGACAGTTAACACCGGGGAGCTGTTTTTT.

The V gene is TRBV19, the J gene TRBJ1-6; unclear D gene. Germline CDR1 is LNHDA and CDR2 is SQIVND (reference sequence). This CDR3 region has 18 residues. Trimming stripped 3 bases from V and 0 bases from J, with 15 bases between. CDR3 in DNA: TGTGCCAGTAGTATGTCCGGACTCATGAGCTCCTATAATTCACCCCTCCACTTT. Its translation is CASSMSGLMSSYNSPLHF.

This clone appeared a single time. In DNA, the CDR3 is TGTGCCAGCAGCTCCGCCGGGACAGGGGTTTCCGAGCAGTACTTC. Protein product: CASSSAGTGVSEQYF. The chain recombines TRBV5-5 with TRBJ2-7, with 10 positions matching TRBD1. Germline V gene lookup returns CDR1 SGHKS and CDR2 YYEKEE (reference sequence). The CDR3 is 15 residues long. Unmatched junction bases numbered 9, after V lost 3 bases and J lost 6 bases.

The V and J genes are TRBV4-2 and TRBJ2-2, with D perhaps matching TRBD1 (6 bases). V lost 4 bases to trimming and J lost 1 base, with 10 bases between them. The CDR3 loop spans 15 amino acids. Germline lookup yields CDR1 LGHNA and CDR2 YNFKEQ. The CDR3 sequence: CASSPRTENTGELFF. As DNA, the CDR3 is TGTGCCAGCAGCCCCCGGACAGAGAACACCGGGGAGCTGTTTTTT.

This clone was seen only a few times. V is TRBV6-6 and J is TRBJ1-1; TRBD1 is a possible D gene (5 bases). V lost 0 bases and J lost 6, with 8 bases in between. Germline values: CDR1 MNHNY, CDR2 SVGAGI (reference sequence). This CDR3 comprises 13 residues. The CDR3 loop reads CASSYSIGAEAFF. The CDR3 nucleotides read TGTGCCAGCAGTTACTCGATAGGGGCTGAAGCTTTCTTT.

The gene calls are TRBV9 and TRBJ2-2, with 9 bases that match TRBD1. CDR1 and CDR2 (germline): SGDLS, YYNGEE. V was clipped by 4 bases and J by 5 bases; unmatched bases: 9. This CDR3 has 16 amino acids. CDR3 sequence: CASSTISGTGTGELFF. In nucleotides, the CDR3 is TGTGCCAGCAGCACGATCTCCGGGACAGGGACCGGGGAGCTGTTTTTT.

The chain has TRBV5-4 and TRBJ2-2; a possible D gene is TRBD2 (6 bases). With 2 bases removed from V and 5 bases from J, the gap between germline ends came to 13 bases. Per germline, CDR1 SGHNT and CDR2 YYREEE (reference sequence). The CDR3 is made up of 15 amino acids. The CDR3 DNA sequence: TGTGCCAGCAGCTTAAAGGGACTGGGGACCGGGGAGCTGTTTTTT. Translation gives CASSLKGLGTGELFF.

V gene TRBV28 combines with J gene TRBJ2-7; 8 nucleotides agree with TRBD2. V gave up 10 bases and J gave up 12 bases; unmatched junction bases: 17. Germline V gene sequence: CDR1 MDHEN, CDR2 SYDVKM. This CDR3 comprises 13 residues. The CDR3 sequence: CATGGRAWLRPYF. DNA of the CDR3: TGTGCCACGGGGGGGCGGGCCTGGTTGAGACCGTACTTC.

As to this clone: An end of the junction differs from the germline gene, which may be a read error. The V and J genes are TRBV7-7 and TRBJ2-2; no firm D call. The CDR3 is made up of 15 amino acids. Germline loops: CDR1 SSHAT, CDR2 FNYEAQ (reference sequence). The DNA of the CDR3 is TGTGCTAGCAGCACTACACGGCTGGGCACCGGGGAGCTGTTTTTT. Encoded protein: CASSTTRLGTGELFF.

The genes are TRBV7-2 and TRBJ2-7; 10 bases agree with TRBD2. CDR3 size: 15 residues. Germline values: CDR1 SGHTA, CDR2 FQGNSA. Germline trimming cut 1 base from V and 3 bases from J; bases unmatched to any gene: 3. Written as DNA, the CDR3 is TGTGCCAGCAGCTTAGAACCTAGCGGGGGCTACGAGCAGTACTTC. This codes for CASSLEPSGGYEQYF.

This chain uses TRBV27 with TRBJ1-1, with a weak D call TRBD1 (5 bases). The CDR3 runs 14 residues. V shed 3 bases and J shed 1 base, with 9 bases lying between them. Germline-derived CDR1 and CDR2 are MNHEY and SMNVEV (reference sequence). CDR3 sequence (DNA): TGTGCCAGCAGTTTGGGACTTCCGAACACTGAAGCTTTCTTT. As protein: CASSLGLPNTEAFF.

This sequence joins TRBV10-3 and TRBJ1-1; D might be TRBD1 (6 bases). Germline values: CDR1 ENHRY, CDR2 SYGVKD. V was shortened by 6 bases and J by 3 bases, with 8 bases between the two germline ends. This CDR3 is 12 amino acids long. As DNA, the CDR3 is TGTGCCATCAGGGACAGTTACACTGAAGCTTTCTTT. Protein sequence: CAIRDSYTEAFF.